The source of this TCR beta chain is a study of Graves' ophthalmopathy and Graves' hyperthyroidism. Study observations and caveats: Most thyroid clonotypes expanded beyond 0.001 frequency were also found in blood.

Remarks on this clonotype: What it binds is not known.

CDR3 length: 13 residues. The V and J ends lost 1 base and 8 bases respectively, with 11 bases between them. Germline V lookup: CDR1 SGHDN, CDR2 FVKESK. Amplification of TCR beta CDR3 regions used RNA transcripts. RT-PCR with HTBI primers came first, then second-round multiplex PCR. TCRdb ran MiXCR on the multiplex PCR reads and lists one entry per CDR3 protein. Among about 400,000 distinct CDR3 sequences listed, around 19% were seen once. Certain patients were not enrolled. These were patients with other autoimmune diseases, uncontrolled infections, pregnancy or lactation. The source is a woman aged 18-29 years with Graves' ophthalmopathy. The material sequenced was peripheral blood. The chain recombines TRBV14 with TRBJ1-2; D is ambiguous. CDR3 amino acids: CASSQAGALGYTF. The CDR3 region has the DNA TGTGCCAGCAGCCAAGCCGGCGCGCTGGGCTACACCTTC. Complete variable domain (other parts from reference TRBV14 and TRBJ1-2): EAGVTQFPSHSVIEKGQTVTLRCDPISGHDNLYWYRRVMGKEIKFLLHFVKESKQDESGMPNNRFLAERTGGTYSTLKVQPAELEDSGVYFCASSQAGALGYTFGSGTRLTVV.